This T cell receptor (beta chain) appears in the sequencing data of a study of early T cells in non-severe SARS-CoV-2 infection. V dropped 0 bases and J dropped 5 bases, with 7 bases sitting between them. In germline, CDR1 is SGHRS, CDR2 YFSETQ. The CDR3 spans 13 residues. TCRdb re-called the 5' RACE reads through MiXCR, storing one row per CDR3 protein. The sample has about 33,000 distinct CDR3 sequences, under 6% seen once. Material: whole blood. The chain is built from TRBV5-1 and TRBJ2-3, with D tentatively TRBD1 (5 bases). The clonotype comes from an adult who was a healthcare worker with PCR-confirmed SARS-CoV-2 infection or an uninfected control (not recorded which). CDR3 coding DNA: TGCGCCAGCAGCTTGGAAGGACAAGATACGCAGTATTTT. Protein sequence: CASSLEGQDTQYF.